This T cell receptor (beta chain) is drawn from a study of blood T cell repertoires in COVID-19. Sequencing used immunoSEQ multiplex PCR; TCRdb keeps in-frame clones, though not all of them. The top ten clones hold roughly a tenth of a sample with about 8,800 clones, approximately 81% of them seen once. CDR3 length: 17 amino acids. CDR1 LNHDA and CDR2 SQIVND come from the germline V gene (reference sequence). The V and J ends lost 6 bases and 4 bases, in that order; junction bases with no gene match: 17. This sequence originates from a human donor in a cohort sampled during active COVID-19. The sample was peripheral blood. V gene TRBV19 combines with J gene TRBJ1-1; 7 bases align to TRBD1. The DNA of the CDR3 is TGTGCCAGTAGCTTTTTTAAGGGGGCAGGGTTAACCACTGAAGCTTTCTTT. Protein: CASSFFKGAGLTTEAFF.